This T cell receptor (beta chain) originates from a study of blood T cells in healthy people across ages. The length of the CDR3 is 17 residues. Germline CDR1 is LNHNV and CDR2 is YYDKDF (reference sequence). Trimming cost V 0 bases and J 0 bases, with 15 bases left between them. Study-wide results and limits: Higher naive T cell percentage went strongly together with higher TCR beta diversity.

This clonotype was detected a few times. Its antigen is not identified. The authors ran a second PCR of roughly 7 to 11 cycles using a sample-barcoded 5' primer and a J-beta primer mix. TCRdb processed the 5' RACE reads anew with MiXCR; each CDR3 protein has one entry. The data contain about 1.8 million distinct CDR3 sequences, less than 50% of them singletons. The chain recombines TRBV15 with TRBJ2-7; D is unclear. Sequenced input: blood. The TCR was taken from a woman between 35 and 50 years old in good health. CDR3 protein: CATSRERDTWSSYEQYF. In DNA form, the CDR3 reads TGTGCCACCAGCAGAGAGAGAGACACTTGGTCCTCCTACGAGCAGTACTTC.